One sample yielded the 13 T cell receptor beta chains listed below, sequenced in a study of blood T cell repertoires in COVID-19 (dated by TCRdb to 2018 to 2021). The library was prepared using the immunoSEQ multiplex PCR assay. Sourced from immuneACCESS, this table was stored by TCRdb with only in-frame sequences that have V and J called. A share of the clones is absent; for the studies checked, an unresolved V gene accounts for under half, and the remainder has no known explanation. The sample includes fewer than 90,000 clones, with 76% observed a single time. The biggest ten clones account for 14% to 15% of the sample. Sequenced material: peripheral blood. Source of these receptors: a man aged 55 to 70 with COVID-19, enrolled during active disease.

The rearrangement joins TRBV7-9 to TRBJ2-3, with D possibly matching TRBD2 (7 bases). Per germline, CDR1 SEHNR and CDR2 FQNEAQ (reference sequence). Trimming removed 1 base at V and 2 bases at J, with 10 bases between. The CDR3 spans 15 residues. The DNA of the CDR3 is TGTGCCAGCAGCTTAGGCGGGGGCCCCACAGATACGCAGTATTTT. Amino acids: CASSLGGGPTDTQYF.

The rearrangement joins TRBV5-1 to TRBJ2-3, with 7 bases identical to TRBD2. The CDR3 is 16 residues long. From germline, CDR1 is SGHRS and CDR2 YFSETQ. V trimming: 6 bases; J trimming: 6 bases; junction bases outside the gene matches: 16. In nucleotides, the CDR3 is TGCGCCAGCACCACGGGAGGCCTCAGAGGCGGTGATACGCAGTATTTT. Its translation is CASTTGGLRGGDTQYF.

This clone was found once. V usage is TRBV7-2 and J usage is TRBJ2-4; D is undetermined. The CDR3 spans 15 residues. Trimming took off 5 bases at V and 4 bases at J, with 15 bases between the two ends. Germline values: CDR1 SGHTA, CDR2 FQGNSA. The CDR3 sequence: CASSPYGWAKNIQYF. In DNA, the CDR3 is TGTGCCAGCAGCCCCTATGGGTGGGCAAAAAACATTCAGTACTTC.

This chain uses TRBV5-5 with TRBJ2-7, with TRBD2 matching over 9 bases. The CDR3 consists of 15 residues. Germline trimming cut 0 bases from V and 2 bases from J; bases unmatched to any gene: 3. Germline V gene lookup returns CDR1 SGHKS and CDR2 YYEKEE (reference sequence). The CDR3 protein is CASSLDPSGTYEQYF. The CDR3 DNA follows: TGTGCCAGCAGCTTGGATCCTAGCGGGACCTACGAGCAGTACTTC. The entire variable domain, with the rest obtained from reference TRBV5-5 and TRBJ2-7, is as follows: DAGVTQSPTHLIKTRGQQVTLRCSPISGHKSVSWYQQVLGQGPQFIFQYYEKEERGRGNFPDRFSARQFPNYSSELNVNALLLGDSALYLCASSLDPSGTYEQYFGPGTRLTVT.

The chain recombines TRBV7-9 with TRBJ2-4; 7 bases line up with TRBD1. V trimming: 5 bases; J trimming: 6 bases; junction bases outside the gene matches: 4. Per germline, CDR1 SEHNR and CDR2 FQNEAQ (reference sequence). The CDR3 totals 13 residues. CDR3 in DNA: TGTGCCAGCAGCCAGACAGGGCTAAACATTCAGTACTTC. Translation gives CASSQTGLNIQYF.

The CDR3 bases are TGTGCCTGGAGTAGTGGGGGGAATGCCGAGCAGTACTTC. Translated, it gives CAWSSGGNAEQYF. This rearrangement joins TRBV30 to TRBJ2-7; weak D call: TRBD2 (6 bases). The CDR3 sequence is 13 residues long. The germline V gene has CDR1 GTSNPN and CDR2 SVGIG (reference sequence). Trimming removed 2 bases from V and 6 bases from J, with 14 bases in between.

The genes are TRBV18 and TRBJ1-2; 9 bases fit TRBD1. Looked up from germline, CDR1 is KGHSH and CDR2 is LQKENI. The CDR3 has 15 amino acids. The V and J ends lost 3 bases and 4 bases, in that order; junction bases with no gene match: 6. The CDR3 region is CASSPGTGNPYGYTF. The DNA for the CDR3 is TGTGCCAGCTCACCCGGGACAGGGAACCCCTATGGCTACACCTTC.

The chain links TRBV6-5 to TRBJ2-2, with D maybe TRBD2 (6 bases). V was clipped by 3 bases and J by 5 bases, with 10 bases between them. This CDR3 contains 14 residues. CDR1 is MNHEY and CDR2 is SVGAGI in the germline V gene. CDR3 nucleotides: TGTGCCAGCAGTTATCGGGGGATGACCGGGGAGCTGTTTTTT. Encoded protein: CASSYRGMTGELFF.

The chain carries TRBV28 and TRBJ1-1, with D unresolved. V was shortened by 3 bases and J by 8 bases, with 10 bases between the two germline ends. Germline CDR1 and CDR2: MDHEN and SYDVKM. The CDR3 loop spans 12 amino acids. CDR3: CASSLRFREAFF. The CDR3 DNA reads as TGTGCCAGCAGTTTGAGGTTCAGAGAAGCTTTCTTT.

The rearrangement joins TRBV11-2 to TRBJ1-2; 8 bases are a match to TRBD1. This CDR3 is built from 14 residues. V dropped 6 bases and J dropped 7; count of bases not matched to a gene: 10. CDR1 is SGHAT, CDR2 FQNNGV, per germline. For the CDR3, the DNA is TGTGCCAGCAGGCGACCGGGACAGGATTCTGGCTACACCTTC. It codes for CASRRPGQDSGYTF. Full variable domain (outside the CDR3, taken from reference TRBV11-2 and TRBJ1-2): EAGVAQSPRYKIIEKRQSVAFWCNPISGHATLYWYQQILGQGPKLLIQFQNNGVVDDSQLPKDRFSAERLKGVDSTLKIQPAKLEDSAVYLCASRRPGQDSGYTFGSGTRLTVV.

The chain couples TRBV5-1 to TRBJ1-1, with 10 bases fitting TRBD1. CDR3 length: 14 residues. Germline V lookup: CDR1 SGHRS, CDR2 YFSETQ. Unmatched junction bases numbered 4, after V lost 2 bases and J lost 6 bases. The CDR3: CASSLGTGEAEAFF. The CDR3 nucleotides read TGCGCCAGCAGCTTAGGGACAGGGGAAGCTGAAGCTTTCTTT.

This chain uses TRBV5-1 with TRBJ1-4; TRBD1 is a possible D gene (5 bases). There are 14 residues in the CDR3. Looked up from germline, CDR1 is SGHRS and CDR2 is YFSETQ. V was trimmed by 3 bases and J by 4 bases, leaving 10 bases between them. The CDR3 DNA reads TGCGCCAGCAGCTCCGGGACTTATAATGAAAAACTGTTTTTT. Translated: CASSSGTYNEKLFF.

This rearrangement joins TRBV5-1 to TRBJ1-5; 10 bases agree with TRBD1. Losses at the gene ends were 4 bases for V and 4 bases for J; bases not matched to a gene: 5. Germline CDR1 reads SGHRS; CDR2 reads YFSETQ. The CDR3 is 15 residues long. In DNA, the CDR3 is TGCGCCAGCAGCACCGGGACAGGGGAGAATCAGCCCCAGCATTTT. Encoded protein: CASSTGTGENQPQHF.